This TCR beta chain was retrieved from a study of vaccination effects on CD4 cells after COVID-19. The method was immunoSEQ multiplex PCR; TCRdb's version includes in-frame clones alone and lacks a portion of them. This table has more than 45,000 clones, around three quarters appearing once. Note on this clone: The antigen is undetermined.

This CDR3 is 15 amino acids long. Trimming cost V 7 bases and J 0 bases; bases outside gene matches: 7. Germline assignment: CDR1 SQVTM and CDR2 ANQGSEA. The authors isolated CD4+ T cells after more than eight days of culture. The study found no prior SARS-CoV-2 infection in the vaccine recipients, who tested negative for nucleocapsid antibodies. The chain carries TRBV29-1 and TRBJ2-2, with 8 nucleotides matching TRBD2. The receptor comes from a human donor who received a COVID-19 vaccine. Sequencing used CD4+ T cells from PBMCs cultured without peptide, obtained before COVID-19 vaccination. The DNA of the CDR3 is TGCAGCGCCCCGGGGCGGGGGGCGAACACCGGGGAGCTGTTTTTT. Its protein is CSAPGRGANTGELFF.